What follows are 3 T cell receptor beta chains derived from one specimen sequenced in a study of shared clonotypes between healthy human individuals (dated by TCRdb to about 2020). CD8 naive samples consisted of CD45RO-negative cells that were positively selected for CCR7, yielding a CD45RA+CCR7+ population without TemRA cells. Library preparation employed the immunoSEQ multiplex PCR assay. The source is immuneACCESS, and TCRdb retained only in-frame sequences with V and J called. Part of the clones is not carried over; for the studies checked, unresolved V genes explain less than half of this, and the remainder is unexplained. The sample data list over 2,000,000 clones, and roughly 95% of these were observed just once. The top ten clonotypes cover 1.5% to 2% of the sample. Sequenced: naive CD8+ T cells from PBMCs. In the paper's terms, the cell subset or site label means: CD45RA+CCR7+. These receptors were obtained from a man younger than 30 in good health. Some clones in this sample may be carry-over from other donors' samples.

This clone was recorded once. V gene TRBV6-1 combines with J gene TRBJ1-3; 7 positions agree with TRBD1. The V gene's germline CDR1 is MNHNS and CDR2 SASEGT. This CDR3 is built from 15 residues. The ends lost 6 bases at V and 1 base at J; junction bases unmatched: 6. CDR3 sequence: CASSRPDRSGNTIYF. The CDR3 DNA sequence: TGTGCCAGCAGCCGACCGGACAGGTCTGGAAACACCATATATTTT.

The V call is TRBV7-9, the J call TRBJ2-5; no firm D call. The DNA end favors TRBJ2-7, so the J call may be wrong. CDR3 length equals 13 residues. Per the germline V gene, CDR1 is SEHNR and CDR2 is FQNEAQ (reference sequence). CDR3 protein: CASSLGTGYEQYF. CDR3 coding DNA: TGTGCCAGCAGCCTCGGTACGGGTTACGAGCAGTACTTC.

The V call is TRBV10-3, the J call TRBJ2-1; TRBD2 matches 10 bases. The CDR3 has 17 residues. The V gene end was trimmed by 0 bases and the J gene end by 8 bases; junction bases not matched to a gene: 10. In germline, CDR1 is ENHRY, CDR2 SYGVKD. CDR3 loop: CAISESTSGRALDEQFF. DNA of the CDR3: TGTGCCATCAGTGAGTCGACGAGCGGGAGGGCCCTCGATGAGCAGTTCTTC.